These 30 T cell receptor beta chains were all obtained from the same sample, sequenced in a study of tumor-infiltrating lymphocytes in oesophageal squamous cell carcinoma (dated by TCRdb to the mid-2010s). Library preparation employed PCR. Instrument used: Illumina HiSeq 1500. Using fastp trimming at Q25 and MiXCR clonotype assembly, TCRdb reanalyzed the public sequencing data and kept in-frame beta chains. Rows are unified per CDR3 protein, each entry keeping the most common DNA and genes. The sample table holds 15,000 to 20,000 distinct CDR3 sequences, of which 50% were seen once. 16% of the sample is taken by the ten largest. The sequencing sample was made of esophageal tumor tissue. The source is a male donor with esophageal squamous cell carcinoma.

The CDR3 loop reads CASSSPDGTEAFF. CDR3 in DNA: TGTGCCAGCAGCTCCCCGGACGGTACTGAAGCTTTCTTT. The chain carries TRBV7-2 and TRBJ1-1; no reliable D call. Germline V gene sequence: CDR1 SGHTA, CDR2 FQGNSA. The CDR3 consists of 13 residues. Trimming took 4 bases from V and 5 from J, leaving 11 bases between them.

Many counts were recorded for this clonotype. The genes are TRBV5-1 and TRBJ2-5; the match to TRBD2 covers 10 bases. Germline V gene sequence: CDR1 SGHRS, CDR2 YFSETQ. The CDR3 is 15 residues long. Unmatched junction bases numbered 4, after V lost 3 bases and J lost 2 bases. The CDR3 sequence: CASSSSSGSQETQYF. The CDR3, as DNA: TGCGCCAGCAGCTCGTCTAGCGGGAGTCAAGAGACCCAGTACTTC.

This clonotype was counted ten times or more. J is TRBJ2-2 and V is TRBV5-1; 7 bases agree with TRBD2. Germline V gene sequence: CDR1 SGHRS, CDR2 YFSETQ. Trimming at V came to 1 base and at J to 5 bases, leaving 5 bases not matched to a gene. This CDR3 has 15 amino acids. CDR3 region: CASSLILAATGELFF. CDR3 coding DNA: TGCGCCAGCAGCTTGATCCTAGCGGCAACCGGGGAGCTGTTTTTT. Full variable domain (missing parts from reference TRBV5-1 and TRBJ2-2): KAGVTQTPRYLIKTRGQQVTLSCSPISGHRSVSWYQQTPGQGLQFLFEYFSETQRNKGNFPGRFSGRQFSNSRSEMNVSTLELGDSALYLCASSLILAATGELFFGEGSRLTVL.

The J gene is TRBJ2-1, the V gene TRBV7-2; TRBD2 matches 8 bases. The J call may be in error: the DNA end matches TRBJ2-7 better. The germline V gene has CDR1 SGHTA and CDR2 FQGNSA. The CDR3 has 14 residues. The CDR3 DNA sequence: TGTGCCAGCAGCTTACGGGGGGGAACCTACGAGCAGTACTTC. Translation: CASSLRGGTYEQYF.

On this clonotype: No conserved phenylalanine or tryptophan is present at the end of the CDR3, so a read error is the likely explanation. Because the CDR3's place on the DNA is in doubt, the DNA is left out and the CDR3 is given as listed by TCRdb. The chain combines TRBV6-6 with TRBJ1-6; TRBD1 reflects the table's D call only, with no check against the DNA. Germline V CDR1 and CDR2: MNHNY, SVGAGI (reference sequence). Both ends counted, the CDR3 spans 15 residues. CDR3 amino acids: CASSSPRGEAYEQYY.

By its share, this clonotype is medium-sized. The chain employs TRBV19 and TRBJ2-1; TRBD2 aligns across 9 bases. This CDR3 region has 15 residues. Germline CDR1 is LNHDA and CDR2 is SQIVND (reference sequence). Trimming at V came to 7 bases and at J to 2 bases, leaving 6 bases not matched to a gene. CDR3 nucleotides: TGTGCCAGTACCCTTAGCGGGAGCACCTACAATGAGCAGTTCTTC. It yields the protein CASTLSGSTYNEQFF.

This clonotype was counted at least ten times. CDR3 DNA sequence: TGTGCCAGTAGTATTGGACAGCTCCAAGAGACCCAGTACTTC. It encodes CASSIGQLQETQYF. V is TRBV19 and J is TRBJ2-5, with a possible D match to TRBD1 (6 bases). V lost 3 bases to trimming and J lost 1 base, with 9 bases between them. In germline, CDR1 is LNHDA, CDR2 SQIVND (reference sequence). There are 14 residues in the CDR3.

The chain has TRBV12-3 or TRBV12-4 and TRBJ1-5; D gene ambiguous. Deletions cut 5 bases from V and 6 bases from J, with 11 bases between. CDR3 length: 13 amino acids. The CDR3 bases are TGTGCCAGCAGTCCGGGCCCCTTTCAGCCCCAGCATTTT. Protein sequence: CASSPGPFQPQHF.

The V and J genes are TRBV7-2 and TRBJ2-3; D unclear. V was cut by 8 bases and J by 4 bases, with 10 bases left in between. The CDR3 is 12 amino acids. Germline values: CDR1 SGHTA, CDR2 FQGNSA. CDR3 protein: CASGLSADTQYF. The CDR3 DNA sequence: TGTGCCAGCGGCCTATCGGCAGATACGCAGTATTTT.

By share of the sample, this clonotype is medium-sized. With a much larger clone just one base away, this may be a read error. This chain connects TRBV7-8 to TRBJ2-1, with TRBD1 matching 7 bases. The J call may be wrong; the DNA end is better matched by TRBJ2-7. This CDR3 spans 15 amino acids. Germline V gives CDR1 SGHVS, CDR2 FQNEAQ. CDR3 residues: CASSQRDSSYNEQYF. The DNA for the CDR3 is TGTGCCAGCAGCCAAAGGGACAGCTCCTACAATGAGCAGTACTTC.

The V gene is TRBV6-2 or TRBV6-3, the J gene TRBJ2-4; the match to TRBD1 covers 7 bases. The J call may be faulty, since TRBJ2-7 better matches the DNA end. CDR1 is MNHEY, CDR2 SVGEGT, per germline. The CDR3 runs to 15 residues. The CDR3 region is CASSQQTGDPYEQYF. CDR3 DNA sequence: TGTGCCAGCAGCCAACAAACAGGGGACCCCTACGAGCAGTACTTC.

The chain combines TRBV7-9 with TRBJ2-3; D remains ambiguous. Trimming stripped 0 bases from V and 2 bases from J, with 6 bases between. Germline loops: CDR1 SEHNR, CDR2 FQNEAQ (reference sequence). The CDR3 extends over 14 amino acids. The CDR3: CASSLAQNTDTQYF. The CDR3 nucleotides are TGTGCCAGCAGCTTAGCCCAGAACACAGATACGCAGTATTTT.

This clonotype was detected ten times or more. This chain joins TRBV18 and TRBJ2-1, with 7 bases identical to TRBD1. J lost 1 base, V lost 0 bases, and 3 bases had no gene match. The CDR3 is made up of 16 amino acids. Germline-derived CDR1 and CDR2 are KGHSH and LQKENI. CDR3 amino acids: CASSPPTGRSYNEQFF. The CDR3 region has the DNA TGTGCCAGCTCACCACCGACAGGGCGTTCCTACAATGAGCAGTTCTTC.

This clonotype is labeled large. The junction does not match germline at one end; this may be a read error. This sequence joins TRBV7-2 and TRBJ2-3; D perhaps matches TRBD1 (5 bases). The CDR3 spans 14 residues. From germline, CDR1 is SGHTA and CDR2 FQGNSA. The CDR3 DNA sequence: TGTGCCAGCGGCTTAGGTCAGGGTACAGATACGCAGTATTTT. Its protein is CASGLGQGTDTQYF.

This rearrangement joins TRBV7-9 to TRBJ2-5, with 8 bases identical to TRBD1. CDR1 is SEHNR and CDR2 is FQNEAQ in the germline V gene (reference sequence). With V trimmed by 3 bases and J by 11 bases, 14 bases remained unmatched. The CDR3 loop spans 15 amino acids. The CDR3 spells CASSFGQGTYNEQYF. The CDR3 DNA is TGTGCCAGCAGCTTCGGACAGGGAACCTACAATGAGCAGTACTTC.

V is TRBV6-1 and J is TRBJ2-5; D is possibly TRBD1 (6 bases). The J call may be incorrect, as the DNA end agrees better with TRBJ2-7. Per germline, CDR1 MNHNS and CDR2 SASEGT. This CDR3 contains 14 residues. CDR3 nucleotide sequence: TGTGCCAGCAGTGCTTCTTGGGGGCACTACGAGCAGTACTTC. It translates to CASSASWGHYEQYF.

The sample holds a few counts of this clonotype. The gene calls are TRBV6-1 and TRBJ1-1; TRBD1 matches at 8 bases. After removal of 3 bases from V and 1 base from J, the junction contained 1 base not matched to a gene. Germline CDR1 is MNHNS and CDR2 is SASEGT. The CDR3 extends over 14 amino acids. CDR3 DNA: TGTGCCAGCAGTGAGGGACAGGAGAACACTGAAGCTTTCTTT. Translated: CASSEGQENTEAFF.

To note about this clonotype: One end of the junction fails to match germline, which may point to a read error. CDR3 DNA: TGTGCCATCAGTGAGCCAGGGCCCTATGGCTACACCTTC. Translating it yields CAISEPGPYGYTF. This chain uses TRBV6-4 with TRBJ1-2; a possible D gene is TRBD1 (5 bases). This CDR3 region has 13 residues. Germline V gene data show CDR1 as MRHNA and CDR2 as SNTAGT.

This clonotype was seen more than once but under ten times. This sequence joins TRBV7-8 and TRBJ2-7, with a possible D match to TRBD2 (5 bases). From germline, CDR1 is SGHVS and CDR2 FQNEAQ. The CDR3 runs 15 residues. The V end lost 2 bases, the J end lost 7 bases, and 18 bases lay between the germline ends. The CDR3 region is CASSLRDNSYNEQYF. Written as DNA, the CDR3 is TGTGCCAGCAGCTTACGGGATAACTCCTACAATGAGCAGTACTTC.

This chain connects TRBV7-2 to TRBJ2-7; no firm D call. The tail of the sequence fits TRBJ1-2 better, so the J call may be wrong. Germline values: CDR1 SGHTA, CDR2 FQGNSA. The CDR3 is 15 amino acids. CDR3 coding DNA: TGTGCCAGCAGCTTAGGCGCAACCTCTAACTATGGCTACACCTTC. Translated: CASSLGATSNYGYTF.

V gene TRBV7-8 combines with J gene TRBJ2-5, with D perhaps matching TRBD2 (6 bases). Germline loops: CDR1 SGHVS, CDR2 FQNEAQ. V was trimmed by 3 bases and J by 11 bases, leaving 19 bases between them. The length of the CDR3 is 14 residues. The CDR3 DNA reads as TGTGCCAGCAGCTTGGGTCTAGCGTATAGTGAGCAGTACTTC. The encoded protein is CASSLGLAYSEQYF.

The gene calls are TRBV12-3 or TRBV12-4 and TRBJ2-1, with D perhaps being TRBD1 or TRBD2 (5 bases each). CDR3 length: 15 amino acids. V lost 6 bases to trimming and J lost 4 bases, with 16 bases between them. The chain's CDR3 is CASSPVWGFYNEQFF. As DNA, the CDR3 is TGTGCCAGCAGCCCCGTCTGGGGGTTTTACAATGAGCAGTTCTTC.

Regarding this clonotype: A read error may explain this, as a much larger clone is one base away. V gene TRBV19 combines with J gene TRBJ2-3; 7 positions agree with TRBD1. Per the germline V gene, CDR1 is LNHDA and CDR2 is SQIVND (reference sequence). The trim removed 6 bases at V and 14 bases at J, leaving 17 bases unmatched. The CDR3 consists of 14 residues. CDR3 DNA: TGTGCCAGTAGGTTTCAGGGGGACACCGGGGAGCTGTATTTT. Translation gives CASRFQGDTGELYF.

V gene TRBV7-2 combines with J gene TRBJ2-1; TRBD2 matches 7 bases. The CDR3 length is 16 residues. CDR1 and CDR2 (germline): SGHTA, FQGNSA. Trimming removed 3 bases from V and 4 bases from J; junction bases left unmatched: 9. The CDR3 DNA reads TGTGCCAGCAGCTTGCCCTGGGGGGGGAATTACAATGAGCAGTTCTTC. Its translation is CASSLPWGGNYNEQFF.

The chain has TRBV7-2 and TRBJ2-7; D possibly uses TRBD1 or TRBD2 (5 bases each). Germline-derived CDR1 and CDR2 are SGHTA and FQGNSA. The V end was cut by 1 base, the J end by 1 base, with 8 bases between. CDR3 length: 14 amino acids. CDR3 nucleotides: TGTGCCAGCAGCTTAGGAGGGGCTTCCTACGAGCAGTACTTC. It yields the protein CASSLGGASYEQYF.

The chain couples TRBV7-3 to TRBJ1-4; 7 nucleotides line up with TRBD1. CDR3 length: 9 residues. The germline gives CDR1 SGHTA, CDR2 FQGTGA. V gave up 5 bases and J gave up 16 bases; unmatched junction bases: 1. DNA for the CDR3: TGTGCCAGCAGCCGGGACAGGTTTTTT. Encoded protein: CASSRDRFF.

As regards this clonotype: Here the CDR3 omits its conserved ending phenylalanine or tryptophan, so a read error is the likely source. It is unclear where the CDR3 begins or ends on the DNA, so no DNA is shown, and the CDR3 is as TCRdb lists it. The genes are TRBV28 and TRBJ2-5; whether TRBD2, the table's D call, matches the DNA was not checked. The CDR3 spans 16 amino acids, including both terminal residues. CDR1 is MDHEN, CDR2 SYDVKM, per germline. CDR3 protein: CASSAVGEDYGYTFGS.

The CDR3 loop is CASSLQVTDTQYF. CDR3 nucleotide sequence: TGTGCCAGCAGCTTACAGGTCACAGATACGCAGTATTTT. The rearrangement joins TRBV7-3 to TRBJ2-3; D is uncertain. The germline CDR1 and CDR2 sequences are SGHTA and FQGTGA. The ends were cut back, 2 bases at V and 2 bases at J, with 5 bases in the middle. The CDR3 is 13 residues long.

This clonotype appeared a single time. This chain joins TRBV7-2 and TRBJ2-1; 7 nucleotides match TRBD1. Trimming cost V 2 bases and J 9 bases; bases outside gene matches: 10. The germline CDR1 and CDR2 sequences are SGHTA and FQGNSA. The CDR3 loop spans 15 amino acids. DNA of the CDR3: TGTGCCAGCAGCTTACTACAGGGGCCTACTGGTGAGCAGTTCTTC. Residues: CASSLLQGPTGEQFF.

On this clonotype: One end of the junction is discordant with germline, which a read error may explain. V is TRBV4-1 and J is TRBJ2-5; 13 positions match TRBD2. The tail of the sequence fits TRBJ2-7 better, so the J call may be wrong. The CDR3 length is 16 residues. The germline V gene has CDR1 MGHRA and CDR2 YSYEKL. This chain's CDR3 is CASSQVGLAGSYEQYF. CDR3 in DNA: TGTGCCAGCAGCCAAGTGGGACTAGCGGGATCCTACGAGCAGTACTTC.